The clone carrying this TCR beta chain was observed a handful of times. Original handling: Nucleated cell number was recorded as an estimate derived from reference gene primer amplification. This table comes from immunoSEQ multiplex PCR, and its TCRdb copy is limited to in-frame clones, with some not included. From that table come the V and J calls and clone size; the DNA was used to work out D and trimming. The sample includes about 62,000 clones, 85% to 90% of them seen just once. CDR1 is MNHEY and CDR2 is SMNVEV in the germline V gene (reference sequence). V was clipped by 5 bases and J by 0 bases, with 10 bases between them. The length of the CDR3 is 14 residues. The data were obtained in a study of blood T cell repertoires in COVID-19. The Seattle site enrolled patients during active infection and followed them longitudinally.

This sequence joins TRBV27 and TRBJ1-2; D not resolved. Sequences were obtained from peripheral blood. The receptor was derived from a woman aged 55 to 70 with COVID-19, enrolled during active disease. In DNA, the CDR3 is TGTGCCAGCAGTAAAACCGGGACTAACTATGGCTACACCTTC. Its protein product is CASSKTGTNYGYTF.